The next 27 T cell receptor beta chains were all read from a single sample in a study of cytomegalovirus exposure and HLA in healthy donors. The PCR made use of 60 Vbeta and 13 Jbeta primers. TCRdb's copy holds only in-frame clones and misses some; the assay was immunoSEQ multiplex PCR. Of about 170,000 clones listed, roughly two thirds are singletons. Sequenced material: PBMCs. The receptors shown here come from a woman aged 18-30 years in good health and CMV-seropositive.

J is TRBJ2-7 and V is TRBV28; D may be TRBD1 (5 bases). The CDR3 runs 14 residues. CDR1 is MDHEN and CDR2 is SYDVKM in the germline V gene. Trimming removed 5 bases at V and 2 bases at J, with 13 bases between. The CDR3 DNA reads TGTGCCAGCAGTCTCCAAGCAGGGACCTACGAGCAGTACTTC. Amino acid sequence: CASSLQAGTYEQYF.

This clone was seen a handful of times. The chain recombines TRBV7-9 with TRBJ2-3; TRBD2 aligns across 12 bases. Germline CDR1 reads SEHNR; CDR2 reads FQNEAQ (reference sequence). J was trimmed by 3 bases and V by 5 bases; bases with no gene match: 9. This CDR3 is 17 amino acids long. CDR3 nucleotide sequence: TGTGCCAGCAGCGAAATGACTAGCGGGGGCGGTACAGATACGCAGTATTTT. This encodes CASSEMTSGGGTDTQYF.

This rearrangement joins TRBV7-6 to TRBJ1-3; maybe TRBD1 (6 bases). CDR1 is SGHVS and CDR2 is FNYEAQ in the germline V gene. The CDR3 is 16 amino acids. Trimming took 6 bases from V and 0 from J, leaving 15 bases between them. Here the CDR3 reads CASSGGGHFSGNTIYF. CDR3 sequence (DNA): TGTGCCAGCAGTGGGGGGGGGCACTTCTCTGGAAACACCATATATTTT.

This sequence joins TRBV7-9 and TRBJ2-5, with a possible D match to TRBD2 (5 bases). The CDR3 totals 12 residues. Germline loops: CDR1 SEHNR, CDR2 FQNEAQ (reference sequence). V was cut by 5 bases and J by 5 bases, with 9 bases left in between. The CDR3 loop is CASSPRGETQYF. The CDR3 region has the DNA TGTGCCAGCAGCCCGCGCGGGGAGACCCAGTACTTC.

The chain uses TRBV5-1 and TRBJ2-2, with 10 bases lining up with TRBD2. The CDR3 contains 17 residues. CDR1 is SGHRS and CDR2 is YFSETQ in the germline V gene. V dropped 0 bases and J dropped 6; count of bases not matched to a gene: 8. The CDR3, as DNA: TGCGCCAGCAGCTTGGGGGGACTAGCGATCGAGGCCGGGGAGCTGTTTTTT. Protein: CASSLGGLAIEAGELFF.

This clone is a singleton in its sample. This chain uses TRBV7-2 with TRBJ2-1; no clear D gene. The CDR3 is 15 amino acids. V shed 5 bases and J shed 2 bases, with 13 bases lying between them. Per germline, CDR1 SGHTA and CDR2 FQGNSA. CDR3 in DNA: TGTGCCAGCAGCCCCTCGCGTTTCCCCTACAATGAGCAGTTCTTC. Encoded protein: CASSPSRFPYNEQFF.

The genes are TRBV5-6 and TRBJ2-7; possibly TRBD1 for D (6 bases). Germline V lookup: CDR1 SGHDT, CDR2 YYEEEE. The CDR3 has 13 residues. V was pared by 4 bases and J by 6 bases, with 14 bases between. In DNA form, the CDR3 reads TGTGCCAGCAGCCCGGAACAGGGACGCGAGCAGTACTTC. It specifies CASSPEQGREQYF.

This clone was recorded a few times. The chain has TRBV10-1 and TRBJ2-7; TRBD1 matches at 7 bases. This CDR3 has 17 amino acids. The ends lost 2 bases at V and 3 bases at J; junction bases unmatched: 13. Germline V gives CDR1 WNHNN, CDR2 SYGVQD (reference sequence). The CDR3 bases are TGCGCCAGCAGTGAGGGGCCGACAGGGTATGGGGACTACGAGCAGTACTTC. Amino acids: CASSEGPTGYGDYEQYF.

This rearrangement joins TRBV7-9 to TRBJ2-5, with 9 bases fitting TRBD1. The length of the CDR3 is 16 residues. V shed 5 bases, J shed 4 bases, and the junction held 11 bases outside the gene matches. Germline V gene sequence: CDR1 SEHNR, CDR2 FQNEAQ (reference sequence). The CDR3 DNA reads TGTGCCAGCAGCCGCAACCGGGACAGGGCAGGAGAGACCCAGTACTTC. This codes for CASSRNRDRAGETQYF.

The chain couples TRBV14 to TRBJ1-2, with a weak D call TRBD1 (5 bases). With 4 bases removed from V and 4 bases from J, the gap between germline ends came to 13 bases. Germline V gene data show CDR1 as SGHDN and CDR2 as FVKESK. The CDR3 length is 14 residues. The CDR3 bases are TGTGCCAGCAGCCCACAGGTGGGCAGCTATGGCTACACCTTC. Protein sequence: CASSPQVGSYGYTF. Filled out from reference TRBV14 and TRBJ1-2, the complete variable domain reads EAGVTQFPSHSVIEKGQTVTLRCDPISGHDNLYWYRRVMGKEIKFLLHFVKESKQDESGMPNNRFLAERTGGTYSTLKVQPAELEDSGVYFCASSPQVGSYGYTFGSGTRLTVV.

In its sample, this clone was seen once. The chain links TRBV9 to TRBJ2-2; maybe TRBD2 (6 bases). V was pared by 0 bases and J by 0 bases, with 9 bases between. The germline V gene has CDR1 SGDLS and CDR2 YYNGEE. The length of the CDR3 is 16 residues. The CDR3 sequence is CASSVDPSANTGELFF. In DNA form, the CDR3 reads TGTGCCAGCAGCGTAGACCCTAGCGCGAACACCGGGGAGCTGTTTTTT.

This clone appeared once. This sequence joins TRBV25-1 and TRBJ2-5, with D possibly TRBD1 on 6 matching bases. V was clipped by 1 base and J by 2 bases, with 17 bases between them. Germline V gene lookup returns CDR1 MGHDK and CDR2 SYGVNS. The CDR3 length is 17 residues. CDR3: CASSEFPPVQGQETQYF. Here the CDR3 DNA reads TGTGCCAGCAGTGAATTTCCGCCCGTACAGGGACAAGAGACCCAGTACTTC.

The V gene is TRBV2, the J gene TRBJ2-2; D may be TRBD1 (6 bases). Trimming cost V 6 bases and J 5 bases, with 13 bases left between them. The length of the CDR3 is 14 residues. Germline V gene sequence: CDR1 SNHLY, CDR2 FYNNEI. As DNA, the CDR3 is TGTGCCAGCAGAGCCGGGACAAGTACCGGGGAGCTGTTTTTT. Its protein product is CASRAGTSTGELFF.

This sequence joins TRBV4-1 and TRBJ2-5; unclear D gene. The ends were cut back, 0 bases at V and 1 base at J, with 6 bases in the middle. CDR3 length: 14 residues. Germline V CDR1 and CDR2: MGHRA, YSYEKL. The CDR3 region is CASSQDWSQETQYF. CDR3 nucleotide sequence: TGCGCCAGCAGCCAAGATTGGAGCCAAGAGACCCAGTACTTC.

The CDR3: CASSQDLAGGDTDTQYF. CDR3 nucleotide sequence: TGTGCCAGCAGCCAAGACCTAGCGGGGGGCGACACAGATACGCAGTATTTT. The gene calls are TRBV14 and TRBJ2-3, with 11 bases identical to TRBD2. V shed 0 bases, J shed 2 bases, and the junction held 4 bases outside the gene matches. The CDR3 contains 17 residues. Germline CDR1 is SGHDN and CDR2 is FVKESK.

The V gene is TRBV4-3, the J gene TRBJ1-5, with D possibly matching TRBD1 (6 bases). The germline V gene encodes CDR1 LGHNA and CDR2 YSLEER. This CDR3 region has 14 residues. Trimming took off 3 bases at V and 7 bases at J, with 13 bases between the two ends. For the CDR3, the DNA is TGCGCCAGCAGCCAGGATACAGGGCCACAGCCCCAGCATTTT. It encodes CASSQDTGPQPQHF.

The CDR3 nucleotides read TGTGCCAGCAGCCCACAGGCGTGGGGAGAGACCCAGTACTTC. Translated: CASSPQAWGETQYF. V usage is TRBV9 and J usage is TRBJ2-5; tentatively, D is TRBD1 (5 bases). The CDR3 extends over 14 amino acids. With 4 bases removed from V and 4 bases from J, the gap between germline ends came to 14 bases. Germline loops: CDR1 SGDLS, CDR2 YYNGEE.

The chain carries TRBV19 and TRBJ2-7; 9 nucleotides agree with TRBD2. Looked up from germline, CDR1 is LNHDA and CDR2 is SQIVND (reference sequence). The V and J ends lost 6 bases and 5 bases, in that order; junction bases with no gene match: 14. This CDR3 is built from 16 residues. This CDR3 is CASRPSGGLRGNEQYF. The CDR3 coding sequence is TGTGCCAGTAGGCCCAGCGGGGGGCTCAGGGGAAACGAGCAGTACTTC.

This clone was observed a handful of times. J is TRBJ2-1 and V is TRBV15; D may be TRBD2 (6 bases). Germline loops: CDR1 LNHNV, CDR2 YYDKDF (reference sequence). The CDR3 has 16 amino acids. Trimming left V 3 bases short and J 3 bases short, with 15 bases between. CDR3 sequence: CATSSLSAGSYNEQFF. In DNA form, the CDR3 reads TGTGCCACCAGCAGCCTAAGTGCGGGGAGCTACAATGAGCAGTTCTTC.

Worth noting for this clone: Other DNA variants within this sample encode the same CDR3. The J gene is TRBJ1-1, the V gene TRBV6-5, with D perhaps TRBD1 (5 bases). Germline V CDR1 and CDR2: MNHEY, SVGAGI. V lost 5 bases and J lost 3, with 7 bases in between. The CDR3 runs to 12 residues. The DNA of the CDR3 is TGTGCCAGCAGTCGGGGGGACACTGAAGCTTTCTTT. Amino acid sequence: CASSRGDTEAFF.

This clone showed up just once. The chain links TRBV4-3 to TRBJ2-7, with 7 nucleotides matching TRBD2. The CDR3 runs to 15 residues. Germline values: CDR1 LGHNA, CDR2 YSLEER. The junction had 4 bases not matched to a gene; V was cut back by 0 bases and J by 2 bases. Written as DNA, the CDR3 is TGCGCCAGCAGCCAAGACGGGGGGAATACCTACGAGCAGTACTTC. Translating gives CASSQDGGNTYEQYF.

CDR3 DNA sequence: TGTGCCAGCAGCCCCGGGACAGGGGGCTTAGGAGGAAACACCATATATTTT. Amino acids: CASSPGTGGLGGNTIYF. The chain is built from TRBV27 and TRBJ1-3, with 12 bases that match TRBD1. This CDR3 comprises 17 residues. Germline V gene sequence: CDR1 MNHEY, CDR2 SMNVEV (reference sequence). The V gene end was trimmed by 6 bases and the J gene end by 4 bases; junction bases not matched to a gene: 10.

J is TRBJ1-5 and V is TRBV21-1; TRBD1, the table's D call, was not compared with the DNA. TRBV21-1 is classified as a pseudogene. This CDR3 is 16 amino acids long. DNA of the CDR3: TGTGCCAGCAGCATGAACCGGGACAGGGCCAATCAGCCCCAGCATTTT. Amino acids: CASSMNRDRANQPQHF.

The CDR3, as DNA: TGTGCCAGCAGTGAATTTAGGGGGTTAACAGATACGCAGTATTTT. It specifies CASSEFRGLTDTQYF. The chain links TRBV25-1 to TRBJ2-3, with a possible D match to TRBD1 (6 bases). From germline, CDR1 is MGHDK and CDR2 SYGVNS. This CDR3 is 15 amino acids long. V was cut by 1 base and J by 3 bases, with 11 bases left in between.

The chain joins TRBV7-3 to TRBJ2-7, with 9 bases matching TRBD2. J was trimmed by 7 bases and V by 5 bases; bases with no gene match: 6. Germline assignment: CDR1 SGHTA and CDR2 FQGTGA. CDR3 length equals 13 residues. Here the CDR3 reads CASSPGLAHEQYF. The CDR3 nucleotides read TGTGCCAGCAGCCCCGGACTAGCGCATGAGCAGTACTTC.

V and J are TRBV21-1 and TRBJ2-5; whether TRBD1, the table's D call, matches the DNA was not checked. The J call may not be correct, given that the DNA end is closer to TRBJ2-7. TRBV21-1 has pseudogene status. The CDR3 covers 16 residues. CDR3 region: CASSKGWDREYDEQYF. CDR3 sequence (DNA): TGTGCCAGCAGCAAAGGGTGGGACAGGGAATACGACGAGCAGTACTTC.

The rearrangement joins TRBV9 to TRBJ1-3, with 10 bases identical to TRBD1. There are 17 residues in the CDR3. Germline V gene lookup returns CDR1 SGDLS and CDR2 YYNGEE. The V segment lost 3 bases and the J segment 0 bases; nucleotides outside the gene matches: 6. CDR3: CASSAGTGAPSGNTIYF. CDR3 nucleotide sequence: TGTGCCAGCAGCGCGGGGACAGGGGCACCCTCTGGAAACACCATATATTTT.